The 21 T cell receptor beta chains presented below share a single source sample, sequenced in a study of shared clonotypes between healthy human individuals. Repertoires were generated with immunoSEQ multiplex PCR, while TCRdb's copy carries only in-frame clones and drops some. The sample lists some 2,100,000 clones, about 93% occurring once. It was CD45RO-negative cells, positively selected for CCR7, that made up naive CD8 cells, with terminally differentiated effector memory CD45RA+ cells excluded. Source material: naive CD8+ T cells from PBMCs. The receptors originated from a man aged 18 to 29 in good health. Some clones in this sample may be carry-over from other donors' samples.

CDR3 loop: CATSRGGPVPWPQHF. The CDR3 DNA reads TGTGCCACCAGCAGAGGAGGGCCAGTACCATGGCCCCAGCATTTT. The chain is built from TRBV15 and TRBJ1-5, with D uncertain. The V and J ends lost 1 base and 9 bases respectively, with 16 bases between them. The V gene's germline CDR1 is LNHNV and CDR2 YYDKDF (reference sequence). The CDR3 consists of 15 residues. Full variable domain (outside the CDR3, taken from reference TRBV15 and TRBJ1-5): DAMVIQNPRYQVTQFGKPVTLSCSQTLNHNVMYWYQQKSSQAPKLLFHYYDKDFNNEADTPDNFQSRRPNTSFCFLDIRSPGLGDTAMYLCATSRGGPVPWPQHFGDGTRLSIL.

This CDR3 reads CSVSAGGTQNEQFF. DNA for the CDR3: TGCAGCGTTTCGGCGGGGGGGACACAGAATGAGCAGTTCTTC. This rearrangement joins TRBV29-1 to TRBJ2-1; 9 bases align to TRBD2. CDR1 is SQVTM, CDR2 ANQGSEA, per germline. The CDR3 is 14 amino acids. With 5 bases clipped from V and 7 bases from J, the junction kept 9 bases outside the gene matches.

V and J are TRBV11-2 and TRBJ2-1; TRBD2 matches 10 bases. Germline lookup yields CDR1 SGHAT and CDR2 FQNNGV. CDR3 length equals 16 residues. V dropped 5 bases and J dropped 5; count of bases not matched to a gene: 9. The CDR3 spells CASSGNGLAENNEQFF. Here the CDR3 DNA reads TGTGCCAGCAGCGGCAACGGACTAGCGGAAAACAATGAGCAGTTCTTC.

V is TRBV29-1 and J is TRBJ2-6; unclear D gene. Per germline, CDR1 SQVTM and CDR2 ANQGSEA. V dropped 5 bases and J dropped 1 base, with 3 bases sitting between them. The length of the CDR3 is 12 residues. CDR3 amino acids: CSVLSGANVLTF. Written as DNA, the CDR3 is TGCAGCGTTCTTTCTGGGGCCAACGTCCTGACTTTC.

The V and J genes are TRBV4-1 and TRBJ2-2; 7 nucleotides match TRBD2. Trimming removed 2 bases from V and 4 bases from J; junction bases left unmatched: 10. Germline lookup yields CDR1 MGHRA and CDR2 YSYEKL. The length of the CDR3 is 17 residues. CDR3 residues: CASSQLQLSGGTGELFF. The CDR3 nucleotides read TGCGCCAGCAGCCAATTACAGCTGTCGGGGGGCACCGGGGAGCTGTTTTTT.

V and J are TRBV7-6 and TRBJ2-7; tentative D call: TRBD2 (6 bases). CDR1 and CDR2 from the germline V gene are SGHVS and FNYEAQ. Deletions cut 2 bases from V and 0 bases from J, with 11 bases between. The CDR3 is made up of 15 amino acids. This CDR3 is CASSLWREVSYEQYF. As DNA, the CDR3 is TGTGCCAGCAGCTTATGGAGGGAGGTCTCCTACGAGCAGTACTTC. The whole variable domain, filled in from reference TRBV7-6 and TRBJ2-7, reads GAGVSQSPRYKVTKRGQDVALRCDPISGHVSLYWYRQALGQGPEFLTYFNYEAQQDKSGLPNDRFSAERPEGSISTLTIQRTEQRDSAMYRCASSLWREVSYEQYFGPGTRLTVT.

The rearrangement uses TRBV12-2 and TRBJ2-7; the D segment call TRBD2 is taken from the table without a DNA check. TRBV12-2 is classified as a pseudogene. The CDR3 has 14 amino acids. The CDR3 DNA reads TGTGCAAGTCGCTCCATCGGGGGGCCCGGCGAGCAGTACTTC. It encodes CASRSIGGPGEQYF.

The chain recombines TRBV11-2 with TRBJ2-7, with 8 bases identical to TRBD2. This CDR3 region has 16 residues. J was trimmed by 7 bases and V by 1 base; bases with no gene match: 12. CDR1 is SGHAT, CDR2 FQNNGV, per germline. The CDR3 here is CASSLGGGLVGREQYF. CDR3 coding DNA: TGTGCCAGCAGCTTAGGCGGGGGGCTCGTAGGTCGGGAGCAGTACTTC.

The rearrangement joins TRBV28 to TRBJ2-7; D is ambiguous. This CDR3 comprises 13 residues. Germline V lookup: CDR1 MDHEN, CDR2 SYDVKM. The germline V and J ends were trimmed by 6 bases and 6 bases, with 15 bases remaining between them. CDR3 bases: TGTGCCAGCAGCCGACCGTGGGGTAGCGAGCAGTACTTC. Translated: CASSRPWGSEQYF.

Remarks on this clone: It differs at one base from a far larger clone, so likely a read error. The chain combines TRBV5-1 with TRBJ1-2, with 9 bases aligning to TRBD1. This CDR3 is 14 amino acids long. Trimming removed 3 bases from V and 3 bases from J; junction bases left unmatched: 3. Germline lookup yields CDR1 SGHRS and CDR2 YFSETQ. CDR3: CASSWTGEDYGYTF. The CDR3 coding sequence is TGCGCCAGCAGCTGGACAGGGGAGGACTATGGCTACACCTTC.

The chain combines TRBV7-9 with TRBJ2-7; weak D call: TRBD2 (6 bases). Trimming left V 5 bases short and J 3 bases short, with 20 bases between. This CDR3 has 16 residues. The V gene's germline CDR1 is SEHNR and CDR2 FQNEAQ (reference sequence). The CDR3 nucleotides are TGTGCCAGCAGCACTAATCCGGGACTCGAAAACTACGAGCAGTACTTC. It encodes CASSTNPGLENYEQYF. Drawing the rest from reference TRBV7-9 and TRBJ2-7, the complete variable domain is DTGVSQNPRHKITKRGQNVTFRCDPISEHNRLYWYRQTLGQGPEFLTYFQNEAQLEKSRLLSDRFSAERPKGSFSTLEIQRTEQGDSAMYLCASSTNPGLENYEQYFGPGTRLTVT.

The CDR3 region has the DNA TGTGCCAGCAGCGTCCGGGACGGCCAAGAGACCCAGTACTTC. Translated: CASSVRDGQETQYF. V is TRBV7-2 and J is TRBJ2-5; TRBD1 or TRBD2 may be the D gene (5 bases each). This CDR3 region has 14 residues. Looked up from germline, CDR1 is SGHTA and CDR2 is FQGNSA. The V gene lost 5 bases and the J gene lost 1 base, with 11 bases spanning the gap.

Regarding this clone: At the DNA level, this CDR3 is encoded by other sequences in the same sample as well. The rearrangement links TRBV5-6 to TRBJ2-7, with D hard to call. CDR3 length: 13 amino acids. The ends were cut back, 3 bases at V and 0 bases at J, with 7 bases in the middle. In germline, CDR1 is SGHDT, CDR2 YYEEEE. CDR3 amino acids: CASSSRGSYEQYF. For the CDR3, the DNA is TGTGCCAGCAGCTCCAGAGGCTCCTACGAGCAGTACTTC.

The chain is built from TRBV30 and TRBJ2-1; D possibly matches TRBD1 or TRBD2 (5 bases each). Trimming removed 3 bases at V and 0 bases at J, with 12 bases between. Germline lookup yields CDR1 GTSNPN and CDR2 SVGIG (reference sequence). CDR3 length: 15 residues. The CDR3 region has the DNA TGTGCCTGGAGAGTTTGGGGGAGCTCCTACAATGAGCAGTTCTTC. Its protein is CAWRVWGSSYNEQFF.

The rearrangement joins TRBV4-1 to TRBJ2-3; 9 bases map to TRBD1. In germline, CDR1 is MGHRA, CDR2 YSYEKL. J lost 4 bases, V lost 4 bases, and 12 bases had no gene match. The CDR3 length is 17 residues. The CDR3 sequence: CASSLPPGQGLSDTQYF. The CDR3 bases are TGCGCCAGCAGCCTTCCTCCGGGACAGGGTCTATCAGATACGCAGTATTTT.

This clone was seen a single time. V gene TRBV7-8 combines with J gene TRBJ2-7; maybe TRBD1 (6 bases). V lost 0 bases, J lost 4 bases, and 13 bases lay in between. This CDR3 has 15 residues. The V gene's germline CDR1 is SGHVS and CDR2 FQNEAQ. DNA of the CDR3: TGTGCCAGCAGCTTAGCGTTGACAGGCGGGTACGAGCAGTACTTC. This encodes CASSLALTGGYEQYF. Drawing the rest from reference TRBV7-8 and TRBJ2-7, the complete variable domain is GAGVSQSPRYKVAKRGQDVALRCDPISGHVSLFWYQQALGQGPEFLTYFQNEAQLDKSGLPSDRFFAERPEGSVSTLKIQRTQQEDSAVYLCASSLALTGGYEQYFGPGTRLTVT.

CDR3 amino acids: CASSLAAGGDYEQYF. The CDR3 DNA is TGTGCCAGCAGCTTAGCGGCGGGAGGGGATTACGAGCAGTACTTC. This chain joins TRBV13 and TRBJ2-7; TRBD2 agrees at 9 bases. The V and J ends lost 1 base and 4 bases, in that order; junction bases with no gene match: 5. Germline V gives CDR1 PRHDT, CDR2 FYEKMQ (reference sequence). The CDR3 contains 15 residues.

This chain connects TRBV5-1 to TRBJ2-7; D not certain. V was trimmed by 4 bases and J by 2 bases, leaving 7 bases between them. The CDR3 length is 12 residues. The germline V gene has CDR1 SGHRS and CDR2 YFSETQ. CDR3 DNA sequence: TGCGCCAGCAGCGCCGAAGCCTACGAGCAGTACTTC. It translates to CASSAEAYEQYF. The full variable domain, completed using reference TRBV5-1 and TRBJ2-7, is KAGVTQTPRYLIKTRGQQVTLSCSPISGHRSVSWYQQTPGQGLQFLFEYFSETQRNKGNFPGRFSGRQFSNSRSEMNVSTLELGDSALYLCASSAEAYEQYFGPGTRLTVT.

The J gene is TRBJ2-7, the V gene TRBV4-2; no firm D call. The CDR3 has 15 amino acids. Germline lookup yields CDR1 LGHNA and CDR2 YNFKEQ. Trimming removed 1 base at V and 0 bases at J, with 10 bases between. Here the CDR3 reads CASSQGARTSYEQYF. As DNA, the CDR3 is TGTGCCAGCAGCCAAGGGGCCCGTACCTCCTACGAGCAGTACTTC.

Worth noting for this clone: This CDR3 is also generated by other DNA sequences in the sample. The CDR3 reads CASSATGTGELFF. CDR3 coding DNA: TGTGCCAGCAGCGCTACAGGGACCGGGGAGCTGTTTTTT. The rearrangement joins TRBV9 to TRBJ2-2; D possibly corresponds to TRBD1 (6 bases). There are 13 residues in the CDR3. Per germline, CDR1 SGDLS and CDR2 YYNGEE. Trimming took 3 bases from V and 5 from J, leaving 8 bases between them. The whole variable domain, remainder taken from reference TRBV9 and TRBJ2-2, is DSGVTQTPKHLITATGQRVTLRCSPRSGDLSVYWYQQSLDQGLQFLIQYYNGEERAKGNILERFSAQQFPDLHSELNLSSLELGDSALYFCASSATGTGELFFGEGSRLTVL.

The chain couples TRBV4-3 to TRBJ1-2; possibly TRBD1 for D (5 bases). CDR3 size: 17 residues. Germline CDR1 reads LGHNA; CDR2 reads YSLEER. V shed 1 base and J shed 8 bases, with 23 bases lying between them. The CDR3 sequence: CASSQVHTGGLPGGYTF. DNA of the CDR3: TGCGCCAGCAGCCAAGTCCATACCGGGGGTCTACCAGGGGGCTACACCTTC.